These T cell receptor beta chains were read from a single sample in a study of T cells in Graves' hyperthyroidism and ophthalmopathy. Using its own MiXCR run on the multiplex PCR reads, TCRdb lists one record per CDR3 protein. This sample has about 640,000 distinct CDR3 sequences; about a fifth occur once, and the top ten carry around a third. Source material: blood. Every receptor here comes from a man aged 25-45 years with Graves' ophthalmopathy. Both conserved end residues are part of each CDR3. D genes are given only for firm matches. Where a row states a size, it is once, few, many or the class of an expanded clone; other rows omit it.

D gene	V gene	J gene	clone size	CDR3 protein	CDR3 DNA
-	TRBV14	TRBJ1-6	few	CASSWTDRSPLHF	TGTGCCAGCAGCTGGACAGACCGATCACCCCTCCACTTT
-	TRBV19	TRBJ2-6	-	CASSSDQGSGANVLTF	TGTGCCAGTAGTTCCGACCAGGGTTCTGGGGCCAACGTCCTGACTTTC
-	TRBV7-2	TRBJ2-1	few	CASSLEGVAGREQFF	TGTGCCAGCAGCTTAGAGGGGGTGGCTGGGCGTGAGCAGTTCTTC
-	TRBV11-2	TRBJ2-7	many	CASSVPGRKTYEQYF	TGTGCCAGCAGCGTTCCGGGACGGAAGACCTACGAGCAGTACTTC
-	TRBV27	TRBJ2-2	few	CASTGDGGNTGELFF	TGTGCCAGCACTGGCGACGGAGGAAACACCGGGGAGCTGTTTTTT
-	TRBV12-5	TRBJ2-2	-	CASGPDTGELFF	TGTGCTAGTGGGCCGGACACCGGGGAGCTGTTTTTT
TRBD1	TRBV30	TRBJ1-1	many	CAWSEAGTGNTEAFF	TGTGCCTGGAGTGAAGCCGGGACAGGGAACACTGAAGCTTTCTTT
-	TRBV27	TRBJ2-1	few	CASSPRLGRLGVGNEQFF	TGTGCCAGCAGTCCCCGACTAGGCCGATTGGGAGTAGGTAATGAGCAGTTCTTC
TRBD2	TRBV13	TRBJ2-3	many	CASSLSGSDVGTDTQYF	TGTGCCAGCAGCCTTAGCGGGAGTGATGTGGGCACAGATACGCAGTATTTT
TRBD1	TRBV20-1	TRBJ1-5	-	CSALGQGKVQPQHF	TGCAGTGCCCTCGGACAGGGTAAGGTTCAGCCCCAGCATTTT
TRBD1	TRBV19	TRBJ2-7	many	CASSSSGTGYEQYF	TGTGCCAGTAGTTCATCCGGGACAGGTTACGAGCAGTACTTC
TRBD1	TRBV5-1	TRBJ1-4	many	CASSLDGTGPVEKLFF	TGCGCCAGCAGCTTGGACGGGACAGGGCCGGTTGAAAAACTGTTTTTT
-	TRBV10-3	TRBJ1-1	few	CASGKGMNTEAFF	TGTGCCTCAGGGAAGGGGATGAACACTGAAGCTTTCTTT
-	TRBV7-9	TRBJ2-1	many	CASSLRGWPEQFF	TGTGCCAGCAGCCTAAGAGGCTGGCCTGAGCAGTTCTTC
-	TRBV19	TRBJ1-5	-	CASSLAGTTLGQPQHF	TGTGCCAGTAGTCTAGCCGGGACAACCTTGGGTCAGCCCCAGCATTTT
-	TRBV29-1	TRBJ2-1	few	CSVSGLLYNEQFF	TGCAGCGTTTCGGGACTCCTCTACAATGAGCAGTTCTTC
-	TRBV29-1	TRBJ1-1	-	CSVGVNTEAFF	TGCAGCGTTGGGGTAAACACTGAAGCTTTCTTT
-	TRBV29-1	TRBJ2-3	-	CSVDGGSDTQYF	TGCAGCGTTGACGGGGGCTCAGATACGCAGTATTTT
-	TRBV20-1	TRBJ2-3	many	CSARLQERSSTDTQYF	TGCAGTGCTAGGTTACAGGAACGTTCTAGCACAGATACGCAGTATTTT
TRBD1	TRBV30	TRBJ1-5	few	CAWSAPDRANQPQHF	TGTGCCTGGAGTGCCCCGGACAGGGCCAATCAGCCCCAGCATTTT
-	TRBV13	TRBJ2-1	-	CASSDAQGNNEQFF	TGTGCCAGCAGCGATGCGCAGGGAAATAATGAGCAGTTCTTC
TRBD2	TRBV5-1	TRBJ2-1	-	CASSSPGLGGHEQFF	TGCGCCAGCAGCTCACCGGGACTAGGGGGGCATGAGCAGTTCTTC
-	TRBV5-5	TRBJ2-7	many	CASSFQTTYEQYF	TGTGCCAGCAGCTTCCAGACCACCTACGAGCAGTACTTC
-	TRBV11-2	TRBJ2-2	many	CASSLSGWYTGELFF	TGTGCCAGCAGCTTAAGTGGCTGGTACACCGGGGAGCTGTTTTTT
TRBD1	TRBV27	TRBJ2-3	-	CASSLLATGAKIRDTDTQYF	TGTGCCAGCAGTTTGTTGGCGACAGGGGCCAAAATTCGAGACACAGATACGCAGTATTTT
-	TRBV20-1	TRBJ1-5	-	CSVIDRTIGPQHF	TGCAGTGTCATTGACAGGACCATAGGGCCCCAGCATTTT
TRBD2	TRBV6-1	TRBJ2-3	-	CASNTGAGVHYDTQYF	TGTGCCAGCAACACCGGGGCGGGGGTACATTACGATACGCAGTATTTT
-	TRBV11-3	TRBJ2-1	-	CASSLEAVGSDEQFF	TGTGCCAGCAGCTTAGAGGCGGTCGGTTCCGATGAGCAGTTCTTC
TRBD1	TRBV5-1	TRBJ1-1	many	CASSQGARTEAFF	TGCGCCAGCTCTCAGGGGGCGCGGACTGAAGCTTTCTTT
-	TRBV14	TRBJ2-7	few	CASSQGLSGREQYF	TGTGCCAGCAGCCAAGGCCTTTCGGGGAGGGAGCAGTACTTC